These 26 T cell receptor beta chains share one sample of origin, sequenced in a study of neurological immune-mediated disorders. TCRdb recomputed calls from the 5' RACE reads with MiXCR, one row per CDR3 protein. The repertoire holds some 30,000 distinct CDR3 sequences, over 12% seen once, with roughly 27% in the top ten. Material: PBMCs. The source of these receptors is a man in his 70s in good health.

There are many counts of this clonotype. The CDR3 DNA reads TGTGCCAGCAGCTTCGAGGGGGCAAATGAAAAACTGTTTTTT. Translated, it gives CASSFEGANEKLFF. This chain uses TRBV7-9 with TRBJ1-4; the match to TRBD1 covers 7 bases. The CDR3 totals 14 residues. V was pared by 3 bases and J by 5 bases, with 3 bases of the junction left unmatched. Germline CDR1 SEHNR, CDR2 FQNEAQ (reference sequence).

This clonotype showed up many times. The V call is TRBV9, the J call TRBJ2-7; perhaps TRBD1 as D (6 bases). The V end was cut by 0 bases, the J end by 7 bases, with 20 bases between. The CDR3 totals 16 residues. CDR1 and CDR2 from the germline V gene are SGDLS and YYNGEE. The DNA for the CDR3 is TGTGCCAGCAGCGTAGATCAGGGGATCTTCGGTGGGGAGCAGTACTTC. Translating gives CASSVDQGIFGGEQYF.

This clonotype occurred many times. The J gene is TRBJ2-1, the V gene TRBV6-1; D possibly corresponds to TRBD1 (5 bases). CDR3 length: 16 amino acids. V was cut by 8 bases and J by 3 bases, with 20 bases left in between. From germline, CDR1 is MNHNS and CDR2 SASEGT. The CDR3 sequence: CASYGDLGRNYNEQFF. CDR3 bases: TGTGCCAGCTATGGTGACCTGGGGCGCAACTACAATGAGCAGTTCTTC.

In its sample, this clonotype was seen many times. The V and J genes are TRBV12-3 or TRBV12-4 and TRBJ2-3, with TRBD2 matching 13 bases. The length of the CDR3 is 16 residues. Trimming at V came to 6 bases and at J to 0 bases, leaving 3 bases not matched to a gene. CDR3 amino acids: CASRPGLAGSTDTQYF. The CDR3 DNA reads as TGTGCCAGCAGACCGGGACTAGCGGGGAGCACAGATACGCAGTATTTT.

This clonotype has ten or more counts. The chain couples TRBV7-2 to TRBJ1-5; TRBD1 might be the D (5 bases). This CDR3 spans 14 amino acids. Trimming took off 5 bases at V and 7 bases at J, with 15 bases between the two ends. Germline values: CDR1 SGHTA, CDR2 FQGNSA. Here the CDR3 reads CASSKNRAGQPQHF. Here the CDR3 DNA reads TGTGCCAGCAGCAAGAACAGAGCAGGGCAGCCCCAGCATTTT. Supplemented by reference TRBV7-2 and TRBJ1-5, the full variable domain reads GAGVSQSPSNKVTEKGKDVELRCDPISGHTALYWYRQSLGQGLEFLIYFQGNSAPDKSGLPSDRFSAERTGGSVSTLTIQRTQQEDSAVYLCASSKNRAGQPQHFGDGTRLSIL.

The CDR3 DNA follows: TGCGCCAGCAGCTTGTCCCCTGGGGCCCCTAAGGGGAGGAACACTGAAGCTTTCTTT. This encodes CASSLSPGAPKGRNTEAFF. The chain joins TRBV5-1 to TRBJ1-1, with D possibly being TRBD1 (5 bases). The V and J ends lost 1 base and 1 base respectively, with 23 bases between them. CDR1 SGHRS and CDR2 YFSETQ come from the germline V gene. The CDR3 has 19 residues.

This clonotype was observed at least ten times. J is TRBJ1-4 and V is TRBV10-2; D perhaps matches TRBD1 (5 bases). CDR1 is WSHSY and CDR2 is SAAADI in the germline V gene. Trimming cost V 6 bases and J 0 bases, with 14 bases left between them. The CDR3 extends over 16 amino acids. CDR3 nucleotides: TGCGCCAGCAGAGGAGGGGAGGCAGCAACTAATGAAAAACTGTTTTTT. Translated, it gives CASRGGEAATNEKLFF.

This clonotype was detected many times. The V gene is TRBV5-6, the J gene TRBJ1-6, with TRBD1 matching 9 bases. This CDR3 is 14 amino acids long. The junction had 4 bases not matched to a gene; V was cut back by 2 bases and J by 10 bases. Germline assignment: CDR1 SGHDT and CDR2 YYEEEE. In nucleotides, the CDR3 is TGTGCCAGCAGCTTAACAGGGGGCGAGTCACCCCTCCACTTT. Encoded protein: CASSLTGGESPLHF.

Many counts were recorded for this clonotype. The genes are TRBV5-1 and TRBJ2-2; D unclear. V dropped 3 bases and J dropped 4 bases, with 4 bases sitting between them. The CDR3 spans 12 residues. The V gene's germline CDR1 is SGHRS and CDR2 YFSETQ. CDR3 DNA sequence: TGCGCCAGCAGCTGGGGCACCGGGGAGCTGTTTTTT. Translated, it gives CASSWGTGELFF.

By its share, this clonotype is medium-sized. The chain combines TRBV7-2 with TRBJ1-4; 9 nucleotides align to TRBD1. The junction had 6 bases not matched to a gene; V was cut back by 6 bases and J by 7 bases. Germline-derived CDR1 and CDR2 are SGHTA and FQGNSA. The CDR3 spans 14 residues. The CDR3 nucleotides are TGTGCCAGCAGGGCGGGACAGGGTGGTGAAAAACTGTTTTTT. As protein: CASRAGQGGEKLFF. Full variable domain (rest looked up from reference TRBV7-2 and TRBJ1-4): GAGVSQSPSNKVTEKGKDVELRCDPISGHTALYWYRQSLGQGLEFLIYFQGNSAPDKSGLPSDRFSAERTGGSVSTLTIQRTQQEDSAVYLCASRAGQGGEKLFFGSGTQLSVL.

This clonotype is categorized as medium-sized. The V and J genes are TRBV5-5 and TRBJ2-5, with 8 bases that match TRBD1. J lost 5 bases, V lost 4 bases, and 10 bases had no gene match. Germline loops: CDR1 SGHKS, CDR2 YYEKEE (reference sequence). CDR3 length equals 15 residues. CDR3 bases: TGTGCCAGCAGCCCTGGACAGGGAATATACGAGACCCAGTACTTC. It is translated as CASSPGQGIYETQYF.

The sample holds many counts of this clonotype. V and J are TRBV6-2 or TRBV6-3 and TRBJ2-7, with unresolved D. Germline-derived CDR1 and CDR2 are MNHEY and SVGEGT. This CDR3 spans 15 amino acids. Trimming pared 4 bases from V and 1 base from J, leaving 14 bases between. The DNA of the CDR3 is TGTGCCAGCAGTTCGGTTGGGAAAGGGTCCTACGAGCAGTACTTC. Translating gives CASSSVGKGSYEQYF.

This clonotype was found many times. The chain uses TRBV9 and TRBJ2-1, with 9 bases fitting TRBD2. The CDR3 spans 16 residues. Per germline, CDR1 SGDLS and CDR2 YYNGEE. Trimming at V came to 3 bases and at J to 4 bases, leaving 8 bases not matched to a gene. CDR3 residues: CASSAQGGRGYNEQFF. The CDR3 bases are TGTGCCAGCAGCGCCCAGGGCGGGAGGGGATACAATGAGCAGTTCTTC.

In its sample, this clonotype was seen many times. The chain has TRBV12-3 or TRBV12-4 and TRBJ2-2; TRBD2 aligns across 9 bases. CDR3 length: 15 residues. V was clipped by 3 bases and J by 6 bases; unmatched bases: 5. CDR3 protein: CASSFDSGGPGELFF. For the CDR3, the DNA is TGTGCCAGCAGTTTTGATAGCGGGGGTCCCGGGGAGCTGTTTTTT.

The gene calls are TRBV28 and TRBJ1-6; D unresolved. This CDR3 contains 15 residues. Germline V gives CDR1 MDHEN, CDR2 SYDVKM. The V and J ends lost 3 bases and 5 bases respectively, with 11 bases between them. CDR3 sequence reads: CASSFSRGNNSPLHF. Written as DNA, the CDR3 is TGTGCCAGCAGTTTTTCTCGAGGGAATAATTCACCCCTCCACTTT.

This clonotype was seen ten or more times. The V and J genes are TRBV4-3 and TRBJ2-7; D unresolved. CDR1 and CDR2 from the germline V gene are LGHNA and YSLEER. This CDR3 has 13 residues. Trimming removed 4 bases from V and 1 base from J, with 8 bases in between. This CDR3 reads CASSRARSYEQYF. The CDR3, as DNA: TGCGCCAGCAGCCGGGCACGATCCTACGAGCAGTACTTC.

This clonotype has a count of ten or more. The chain has TRBV12-3 or TRBV12-4 and TRBJ1-6; D unresolved. The V and J ends lost 5 bases and 6 bases respectively, with 8 bases between them. The CDR3 is 13 residues long. The CDR3 spells CASSILGNSPLHF. Written as DNA, the CDR3 is TGTGCCAGCAGTATATTGGGTAATTCACCCCTCCACTTT.

In its sample, this clonotype was seen many times. The rearrangement links TRBV5-1 to TRBJ2-1, with TRBD2 identical over 11 bases. CDR1 is SGHRS, CDR2 YFSETQ, per germline. This CDR3 is 16 amino acids long. V dropped 4 bases and J dropped 5; count of bases not matched to a gene: 8. The CDR3 DNA reads TGCGCCAGCAGCCCCTTAGCGGGGGGGCGCGACAATGAGCAGTTCTTC. Translation gives CASSPLAGGRDNEQFF.

This clonotype has at least ten counts. V and J are TRBV7-8 and TRBJ2-3; TRBD2 matches at 11 bases. The CDR3 has 16 residues. Trimming took 5 bases from V and 0 from J; bases not matched to a gene: 4. Germline V lookup: CDR1 SGHVS, CDR2 FQNEAQ. The CDR3 here is CASSPTSGASTDTQYF. For the CDR3, the DNA is TGTGCCAGCAGCCCGACTAGCGGGGCTAGCACAGATACGCAGTATTTT.

The sample holds many counts of this clonotype. The J gene is TRBJ2-2, the V gene TRBV7-3, with 12 nucleotides matching TRBD2. Germline loops: CDR1 SGHTA, CDR2 FQGTGA. The V gene end was trimmed by 5 bases and the J gene end by 7 bases; junction bases not matched to a gene: 5. This CDR3 comprises 15 residues. The CDR3 is CASSPTSGGIGELFF. The CDR3 DNA reads as TGTGCCAGCAGCCCAACTAGCGGGGGGATCGGGGAGCTGTTTTTT.

This clonotype has only a few counts. The chain couples TRBV4-1 to TRBJ2-1; TRBD2 aligns across 8 bases. CDR3 length: 17 residues. V shed 4 bases and J 8 bases; nucleotides not matched to a gene: 16. The germline gives CDR1 MGHRA, CDR2 YSYEKL. DNA for the CDR3: TGCGCCAGCAGCCCCGAGCCGGGGGGGGCCGCTACGGATGAGCAGTTCTTC. Protein: CASSPEPGGAATDEQFF.

The sample holds many counts of this clonotype. The CDR3 nucleotides are TGTGCCAGCAGCGGACTAGCGGGGGGGCTCTACAATGAGCAGTTCTTC. Translation: CASSGLAGGLYNEQFF. The chain combines TRBV11-2 with TRBJ2-1, with 15 bases fitting TRBD2. J lost 3 bases, V lost 5 bases, and 2 bases had no gene match. Germline V gives CDR1 SGHAT, CDR2 FQNNGV. The CDR3 covers 16 residues.

This clonotype was found many times. The chain recombines TRBV28 with TRBJ1-6, with unresolved D. V was pared by 5 bases and J by 10 bases, with 27 bases between. Germline CDR1 reads MDHEN; CDR2 reads SYDVKM. The CDR3 contains 18 residues. CDR3 residues: CASSPHPLIAPLKSPLHF. The CDR3, as DNA: TGTGCCAGCAGTCCCCACCCACTTATCGCTCCCCTAAAGTCACCCCTCCACTTT.

At least ten counts were recorded for this clonotype. The chain combines TRBV11-2 with TRBJ2-3; unclear D gene. This CDR3 region has 13 residues. Germline CDR1 is SGHAT and CDR2 is FQNNGV. V lost 0 bases, J lost 5 bases, and 6 bases lay in between. CDR3 bases: TGTGCCAGCAGCTTAGAAGTAGTAGATACGCAGTATTTT. Translation: CASSLEVVDTQYF.

This clonotype was seen ten or more times. This chain links TRBV10-3 with TRBJ2-7; the match to TRBD1 covers 8 bases. The CDR3 contains 11 residues. The ends lost 8 bases at V and 10 bases at J; junction bases unmatched: 7. In germline, CDR1 is ENHRY, CDR2 SYGVKD. CDR3 nucleotides: TGTGCCATCTCAGGGGGCGCGGTCCAGTACTTC. Its translation is CAISGGAVQYF.

In this sample, this clonotype turned up many times. DNA of the CDR3: TGTGCCAGCAGCGAGAGGGGGGACAGGGGAACTTGGAACACCGGGGAGCTGTTTTTT. It translates to CASSERGDRGTWNTGELFF. The chain employs TRBV9 and TRBJ2-2, with TRBD1 identical over 10 bases. The CDR3 covers 19 residues. After removal of 3 bases from V and 1 base from J, the junction contained 12 bases not matched to a gene. The V gene's germline CDR1 is SGDLS and CDR2 YYNGEE. Looking up the rest from reference TRBV9 and TRBJ2-2 gives the full variable domain: DSGVTQTPKHLITATGQRVTLRCSPRSGDLSVYWYQQSLDQGLQFLIQYYNGEERAKGNILERFSAQQFPDLHSELNLSSLELGDSALYFCASSERGDRGTWNTGELFFGEGSRLTVL.